A selection of T cell receptor beta chains follows, all from one sample in a study of cytomegalovirus exposure and HLA in healthy donors. Profiled with immunoSEQ multiplex PCR; TCRdb holds only in-frame clones, not every one. There are 100,000 to 150,000 clones in the sample, with approximately 0.93% held by the top ten. Sequencing was performed on PBMCs. These TCRs come from a man in his late teens or twenties in good health and CMV-seronegative. Each CDR3 is given with its conserved first and last residue. D genes are given only for firm matches.

TRBJ1-1 | TRBV5-1 | - | 14 | CASSPRGGNTEAFF | TGCGCCAGCAGCCCCCGAGGGGGGAACACTGAAGCTTTCTTT
TRBJ2-3 | TRBV15 | - | 15 | CATSRDGRVADTQYF | TGTGCCACCAGCAGAGATGGCAGGGTCGCAGATACGCAGTATTTT
TRBJ1-2 | TRBV18 | - | 13 | CAGQLLTNYGYTF | TGTGCCGGACAGTTGTTAACTAACTATGGCTACACCTTC
TRBJ1-1 | TRBV4-1 | TRBD1 | 13 | CASSLGTGREAFF | TGCGCCAGCAGCCTGGGGACAGGGAGGGAAGCTTTCTTT
TRBJ2-6 | TRBV29-1 | TRBD1 | 18 | CSAKDRGDRDSGANVLTF | TGCAGCGCTAAAGATAGGGGGGACAGGGACTCTGGGGCCAACGTCCTGACTTTC
TRBJ2-7 | TRBV25-1 | TRBD2 | 14 | CASSGGGYFYEQYF | TGTGCCAGCAGTGGGGGGGGGTACTTCTACGAGCAGTACTTC
TRBJ1-2 | TRBV5-5 | - | 11 | CASSWSMGYTF | TGTGCCAGCAGCTGGTCTATGGGCTACACCTTC
TRBJ2-2 | TRBV18 | TRBD1 | 14 | CASSPRDSTGELFF | TGTGCCAGCTCACCCCGGGACAGCACCGGGGAGCTGTTTTTT
TRBJ2-5 | TRBV5-1 | TRBD1 | 15 | CASSWGIQGQETQYF | TGCGCCAGCAGCTGGGGGATACAGGGGCAAGAGACCCAGTACTTC
TRBJ2-7 | TRBV7-9 | - | 14 | CASSQPGLRYEQYF | TGTGCCAGCAGCCAGCCAGGACTCCGCTACGAGCAGTACTTC
TRBJ2-7 | TRBV18 | - | 15 | CASHPRRSDLYEQYF | TGTGCCAGCCATCCACGGAGATCGGATCTCTACGAGCAGTACTTC